The next 28 T cell receptor beta chains were all read from a single sample in a study of CD8 T cells in Susac syndrome. RNA, at about 0.5 to 1 ug, was reverse transcribed with random hexamers. From the immunoSEQ multiplex PCR reads, TCRdb called clonotypes with MiXCR, one entry per CDR3 protein. The table records some 130,000 distinct CDR3 sequences, around 86% of them present only once. The sequencing sample was made of CD8+ T cells from PBMCs. These receptors were collected from a human donor with multiple sclerosis.

The chain joins TRBV29-1 to TRBJ2-1, with D possibly matching TRBD1 (6 bases). The CDR3 consists of 14 residues. Germline V gene data show CDR1 as SQVTM and CDR2 as ANQGSEA. Trimming pared 3 bases from V and 6 bases from J, leaving 15 bases between. Here the CDR3 reads CSVETGTRPNEQFF. The CDR3 DNA is TGCAGCGTTGAGACGGGGACACGCCCCAATGAGCAGTTCTTC.

The chain recombines TRBV6-5 with TRBJ2-1; 7 nucleotides line up with TRBD2. The CDR3 contains 12 residues. V shed 6 bases and J 10 bases; nucleotides not matched to a gene: 6. Germline values: CDR1 MNHEY, CDR2 SVGAGI. Written as DNA, the CDR3 is TGTGCCAGCAGCCAAAGCGGGAACGAGCAGTTCTTC. It codes for CASSQSGNEQFF.

J is TRBJ1-4 and V is TRBV28; D is unresolved. The V and J ends lost 2 bases and 4 bases respectively, with 8 bases between them. The germline V gene has CDR1 MDHEN and CDR2 SYDVKM. CDR3 length: 14 amino acids. CDR3 protein: CASSLTVSNEKLFF. Here the CDR3 DNA reads TGTGCCAGCAGTTTAACGGTCAGTAATGAAAAACTGTTTTTT.

The gene calls are TRBV7-9 and TRBJ2-1; TRBD2 matches at 11 bases. The CDR3 loop spans 16 amino acids. The germline CDR1 and CDR2 sequences are SEHNR and FQNEAQ (reference sequence). V trimming: 5 bases; J trimming: 4 bases; junction bases outside the gene matches: 7. CDR3 sequence reads: CASSLLTSGTYNEQFF. In nucleotides, the CDR3 is TGTGCCAGCAGCCTGCTGACTAGCGGGACATACAATGAGCAGTTCTTC.

Within the sample, this clonotype is medium-sized. Germline is not matched at one junction end, which may reflect a read error. The V and J genes are TRBV2 and TRBJ2-5; TRBD2 aligns across 9 bases. Germline CDR1 SNHLY, CDR2 FYNNEI. The CDR3 covers 13 residues. CDR3 sequence (DNA): TGTGCCAGCCGTGAGAGCGGGAGGGAGACCCAGTACTTC. The encoded protein is CASRESGRETQYF.

The rearrangement uses TRBV5-1 and TRBJ2-5; 10 bases map to TRBD2. Per germline, CDR1 SGHRS and CDR2 YFSETQ. The trim removed 0 bases at V and 4 bases at J, leaving 6 bases unmatched. The CDR3 loop spans 16 amino acids. The CDR3 DNA reads TGCGCCAGCAGCTTGGATACAGCGGGGGGGCCAGAGACCCAGTACTTC. This encodes CASSLDTAGGPETQYF.

The gene calls are TRBV29-1 and TRBJ2-3; no clear D. V was pared by 2 bases and J by 4 bases, with 4 bases between. The CDR3 runs to 11 residues. Germline CDR1 SQVTM, CDR2 ANQGSEA. The CDR3 protein is CSVERSDTQYF. The CDR3 DNA reads as TGCAGCGTTGAAAGGTCAGATACGCAGTATTTT.

To note about this clonotype: At one boundary the junction diverges from the germline segment, which might be a read error. The CDR3 sequence is CASSAGQGHNEQFF. In DNA form, the CDR3 reads TGTGCCAGCAGCGCGGGACAGGGACACAATGAGCAATTCTTC. V is TRBV13 and J is TRBJ2-1, with TRBD1 matching over 9 bases. This CDR3 comprises 14 residues. Germline lookup yields CDR1 PRHDT and CDR2 FYEKMQ (reference sequence).

The CDR3, as DNA: TGTGCCAGCAGTGAGTATAGCAATCAGCCCCAGCATTTT. This sequence encodes CASSEYSNQPQHF. V usage is TRBV12-3 or TRBV12-4 and J usage is TRBJ1-5; D not certain. V lost 5 bases and J 0 bases, leaving 5 bases between the germline ends. This CDR3 is 13 amino acids long.

This clonotype has just one count. The chain carries TRBV6-5 and TRBJ2-5, with D perhaps matching TRBD2 (6 bases). This CDR3 comprises 15 residues. CDR1 and CDR2 (germline): MNHEY, SVGAGI. Trimming removed 4 bases from V and 3 bases from J, with 15 bases in between. Here the CDR3 DNA reads TGTGCCAGCAGTTCCTTTGAGGAGGGCAAAGAGACCCAGTACTTC. Protein product: CASSSFEEGKETQYF.

V and J are TRBV6-1 and TRBJ2-2; D call uncertain. The CDR3 sequence is 13 residues long. Germline CDR1 is MNHNS and CDR2 is SASEGT. Trimming took off 7 bases at V and 6 bases at J, with 12 bases between the two ends. The CDR3 DNA sequence: TGTGCCAGCACAGGCTACCCGGCCGGGGAGCTGTTTTTT. Translated: CASTGYPAGELFF.

This chain links TRBV9 with TRBJ1-3, with 9 bases aligning to TRBD1. The germline CDR1 and CDR2 sequences are SGDLS and YYNGEE. V was pared by 7 bases and J by 3 bases, with 8 bases of the junction left unmatched. The CDR3 is 15 amino acids. The CDR3 region is CASDPGQGFGNTIYF. Written as DNA, the CDR3 is TGTGCCAGCGACCCGGGACAGGGCTTTGGAAACACCATATATTTT. Filled out from reference TRBV9 and TRBJ1-3, the complete variable domain reads DSGVTQTPKHLITATGQRVTLRCSPRSGDLSVYWYQQSLDQGLQFLIQYYNGEERAKGNILERFSAQQFPDLHSELNLSSLELGDSALYFCASDPGQGFGNTIYFGEGSWLTVV.

This rearrangement joins TRBV27 to TRBJ1-6; unclear D gene. CDR3 size: 14 residues. Germline V CDR1 and CDR2: MNHEY, SMNVEV (reference sequence). The V end lost 6 bases, the J end lost 8 bases, and 14 bases lay between the germline ends. Here the CDR3 DNA reads TGTGCCAGCAGACTCTCCACGTCCTATTCACCCCTCCACTTT. Residues: CASRLSTSYSPLHF.

This clonotype was recorded a few times. CDR3 protein: CASSEADTQYF. CDR3 in DNA: TGTGCCAGCAGTGAGGCTGATACGCAGTATTTT. This rearrangement joins TRBV2 to TRBJ2-3; D remains unclear. V was trimmed by 3 bases and J by 6 bases, leaving 4 bases between them. The germline V gene has CDR1 SNHLY and CDR2 FYNNEI. The CDR3 is 11 amino acids.

This chain links TRBV19 with TRBJ2-1; 7 nucleotides align to TRBD1. Germline values: CDR1 LNHDA, CDR2 SQIVND (reference sequence). This CDR3 comprises 16 residues. V was clipped by 5 bases and J by 3 bases; unmatched bases: 10. The CDR3 bases are TGTGCCAGTAGTTTAGGGCTGGGACAGAACTACAATGAGCAGTTCTTC. Amino acids: CASSLGLGQNYNEQFF.

The CDR3 loop reads CAISEDILNTEAFF. In DNA form, the CDR3 reads TGTGCCATCAGCGAAGACATTTTGAACACTGAAGCTTTCTTT. The chain joins TRBV10-3 to TRBJ1-1, with D hard to call. This CDR3 comprises 14 residues. Between the trimmed V and J ends, which lost 6 bases and 0 bases, there was a span of 11 bases. Germline V gene sequence: CDR1 ENHRY, CDR2 SYGVKD.

The V gene is TRBV4-2, the J gene TRBJ2-1; D remains ambiguous. The V gene's germline CDR1 is LGHNA and CDR2 YNFKEQ. The CDR3 covers 14 residues. V was pared by 1 base and J by 8 bases, with 12 bases between. The CDR3 nucleotides are TGTGCCAGCAGCCAAGCTCCCCTGTCGGATGAGCAGTTCTTC. It is translated as CASSQAPLSDEQFF.

The chain has TRBV2 and TRBJ2-7; unclear D gene. The CDR3 runs to 14 residues. The V gene's germline CDR1 is SNHLY and CDR2 FYNNEI. Trimming stripped 4 bases from V and 1 base from J, with 11 bases between. The CDR3: CASSVSSQSYEQYF. The CDR3, as DNA: TGTGCCAGCAGTGTGAGTAGCCAGTCCTACGAGCAGTACTTC.

The sample holds a few counts of this clonotype. The rearrangement uses TRBV25-1 and TRBJ2-1, with D possibly being TRBD2 (6 bases). The CDR3 sequence is 17 residues long. V was shortened by 3 bases and J by 8 bases, with 23 bases between the two germline ends. Per germline, CDR1 MGHDK and CDR2 SYGVNS. The CDR3 protein is CASSDSEWEAVPDEQFF. The DNA for the CDR3 is TGTGCCAGCAGTGATTCGGAGTGGGAGGCCGTTCCGGATGAGCAGTTCTTC.

V usage is TRBV4-1 and J usage is TRBJ1-2; maybe TRBD1 (5 bases). Germline CDR1 and CDR2: MGHRA and YSYEKL. The CDR3 spans 15 residues. The V end was cut by 4 bases, the J end by 3 bases, with 15 bases between. The CDR3 nucleotides are TGCGCCAGCAGCCCGACCTCGACGGGGGACTATGGCTACACCTTC. Translation gives CASSPTSTGDYGYTF.

The chain combines TRBV13 with TRBJ1-1; 9 bases line up with TRBD1. CDR1 and CDR2 (germline): PRHDT, FYEKMQ (reference sequence). Trimming took 7 bases from V and 5 from J; bases not matched to a gene: 11. The CDR3 runs 15 residues. DNA for the CDR3: TGTGCCAGCAAACAGGGGGCAAATCAGACGACTGAAGCTTTCTTT. This translates into CASKQGANQTTEAFF.

The chain links TRBV29-1 to TRBJ1-1; 9 nucleotides match TRBD1. J gave up 0 bases and V 3 bases, and 2 bases lay outside the gene matches. Germline V gives CDR1 SQVTM, CDR2 ANQGSEA. The CDR3 runs 14 residues. The CDR3 coding sequence is TGCAGCGTTGACGGGACAGGGCTGAACACTGAAGCTTTCTTT. It is translated as CSVDGTGLNTEAFF.

This clonotype has just a few counts. The chain has TRBV27 and TRBJ2-1; D perhaps matches TRBD2 (6 bases). The V and J ends lost 2 bases and 2 bases respectively, with 7 bases between them. The CDR3 extends over 14 amino acids. Per the germline V gene, CDR1 is MNHEY and CDR2 is SMNVEV (reference sequence). The chain's CDR3 is CASSLGGTYNEQFF. In DNA, the CDR3 is TGTGCCAGCAGTTTAGGCGGGACCTACAATGAGCAGTTCTTC.

As DNA, the CDR3 is TGTGCCAGTACCCAAATGGCCGGAGGAGCCTCTGGCTACACCTTC. This codes for CASTQMAGGASGYTF. The chain uses TRBV19 and TRBJ1-2, with unresolved D. V was trimmed by 7 bases and J by 7 bases, leaving 22 bases between them. The CDR3 has 15 residues. Germline V gives CDR1 LNHDA, CDR2 SQIVND (reference sequence).

This clonotype came up once. The J gene is TRBJ1-4, the V gene TRBV4-1; the D is unclear. The length of the CDR3 is 16 residues. CDR1 and CDR2 from the germline V gene are MGHRA and YSYEKL. Trimming took off 2 bases at V and 0 bases at J, with 10 bases between the two ends. CDR3 amino acids: CASSQRGDATNEKLFF. CDR3 nucleotides: TGCGCCAGCAGCCAACGTGGGGATGCAACTAATGAAAAACTGTTTTTT.

Comments on this clonotype: One junction end disagrees with the germline gene, perhaps due to a read error. The rearrangement links TRBV7-7 to TRBJ1-5; D ambiguous. The CDR3 extends over 20 amino acids. Germline V gene data show CDR1 as SSHAT and CDR2 as FNYEAQ (reference sequence). For the CDR3, the DNA is TGTGCTAGCAGCTTAGTTTCTCAGATTAAGCCAGAGAATAGCAATCAGCCCCAGCATTTT. It encodes CASSLVSQIKPENSNQPQHF.

The rearrangement joins TRBV7-2 to TRBJ1-2; D is undetermined. CDR3 length: 11 residues. The V and J ends lost 3 bases and 12 bases respectively, with 11 bases between them. Germline lookup yields CDR1 SGHTA and CDR2 FQGNSA. The CDR3 coding sequence is TGTGCCAGCAGCTTTGGGTTTGGGGACACCTTC. Its translation: CASSFGFGDTF.

The V gene is TRBV29-1, the J gene TRBJ2-7, with unresolved D. V lost 3 bases and J 0 bases, leaving 9 bases between the germline ends. The length of the CDR3 is 13 residues. CDR1 SQVTM and CDR2 ANQGSEA come from the germline V gene. CDR3 amino acids: CSVDGQDSYEQYF. Written as DNA, the CDR3 is TGCAGCGTTGACGGGCAGGACTCCTACGAGCAGTACTTC.